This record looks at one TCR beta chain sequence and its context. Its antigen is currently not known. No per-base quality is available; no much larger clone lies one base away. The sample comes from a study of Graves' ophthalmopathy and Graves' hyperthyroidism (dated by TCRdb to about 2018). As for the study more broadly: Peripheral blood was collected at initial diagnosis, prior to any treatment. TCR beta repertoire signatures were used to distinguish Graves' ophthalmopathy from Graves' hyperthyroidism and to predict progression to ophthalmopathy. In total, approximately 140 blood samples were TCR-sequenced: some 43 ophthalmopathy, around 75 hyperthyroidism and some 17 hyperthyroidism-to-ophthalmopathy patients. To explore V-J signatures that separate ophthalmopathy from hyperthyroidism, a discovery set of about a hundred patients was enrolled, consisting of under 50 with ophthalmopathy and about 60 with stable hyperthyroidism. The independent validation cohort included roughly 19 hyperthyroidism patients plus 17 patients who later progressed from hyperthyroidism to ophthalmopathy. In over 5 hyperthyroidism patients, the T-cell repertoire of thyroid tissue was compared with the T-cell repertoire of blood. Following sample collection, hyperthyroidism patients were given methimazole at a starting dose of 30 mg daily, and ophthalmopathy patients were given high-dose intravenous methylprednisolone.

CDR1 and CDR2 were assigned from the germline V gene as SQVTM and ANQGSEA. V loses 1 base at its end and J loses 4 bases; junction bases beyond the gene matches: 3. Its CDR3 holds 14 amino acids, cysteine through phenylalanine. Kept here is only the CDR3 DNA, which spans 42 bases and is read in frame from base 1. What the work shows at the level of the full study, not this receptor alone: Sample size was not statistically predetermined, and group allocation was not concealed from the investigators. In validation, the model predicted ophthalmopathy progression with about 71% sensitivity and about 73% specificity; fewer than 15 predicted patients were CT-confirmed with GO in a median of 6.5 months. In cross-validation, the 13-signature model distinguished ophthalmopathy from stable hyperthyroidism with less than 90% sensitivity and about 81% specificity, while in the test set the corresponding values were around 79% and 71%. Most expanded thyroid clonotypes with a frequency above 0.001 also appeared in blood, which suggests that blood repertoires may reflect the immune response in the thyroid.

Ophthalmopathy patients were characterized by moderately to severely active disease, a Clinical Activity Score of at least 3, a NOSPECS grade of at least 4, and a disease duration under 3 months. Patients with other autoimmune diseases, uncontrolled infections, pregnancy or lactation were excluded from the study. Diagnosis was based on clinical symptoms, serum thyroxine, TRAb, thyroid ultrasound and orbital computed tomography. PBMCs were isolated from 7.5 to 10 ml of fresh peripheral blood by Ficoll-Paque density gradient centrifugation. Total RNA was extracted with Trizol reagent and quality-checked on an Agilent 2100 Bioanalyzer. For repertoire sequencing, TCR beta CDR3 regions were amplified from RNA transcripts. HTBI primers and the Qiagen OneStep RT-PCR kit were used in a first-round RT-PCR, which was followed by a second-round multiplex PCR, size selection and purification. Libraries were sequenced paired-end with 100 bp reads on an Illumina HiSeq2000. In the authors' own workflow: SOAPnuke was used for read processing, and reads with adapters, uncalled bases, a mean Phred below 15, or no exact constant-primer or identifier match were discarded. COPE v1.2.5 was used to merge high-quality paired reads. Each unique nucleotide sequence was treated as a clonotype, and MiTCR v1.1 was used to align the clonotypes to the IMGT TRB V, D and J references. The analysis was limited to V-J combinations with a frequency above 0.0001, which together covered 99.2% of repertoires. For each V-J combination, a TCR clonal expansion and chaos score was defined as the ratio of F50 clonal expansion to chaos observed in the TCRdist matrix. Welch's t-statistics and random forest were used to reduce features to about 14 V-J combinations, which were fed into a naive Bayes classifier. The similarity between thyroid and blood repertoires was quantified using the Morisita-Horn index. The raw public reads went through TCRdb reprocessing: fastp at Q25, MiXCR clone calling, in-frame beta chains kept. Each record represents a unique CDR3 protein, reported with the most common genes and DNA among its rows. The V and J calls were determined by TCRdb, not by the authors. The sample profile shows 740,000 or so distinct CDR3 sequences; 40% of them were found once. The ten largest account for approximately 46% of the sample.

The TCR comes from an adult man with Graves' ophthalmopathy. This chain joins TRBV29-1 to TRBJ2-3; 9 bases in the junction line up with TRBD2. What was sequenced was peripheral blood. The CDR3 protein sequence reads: CSVEGTSVPDTQYF. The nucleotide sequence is TGCAGCGTTGAAGGGACTAGCGTCCCAGATACGCAGTATTTT.